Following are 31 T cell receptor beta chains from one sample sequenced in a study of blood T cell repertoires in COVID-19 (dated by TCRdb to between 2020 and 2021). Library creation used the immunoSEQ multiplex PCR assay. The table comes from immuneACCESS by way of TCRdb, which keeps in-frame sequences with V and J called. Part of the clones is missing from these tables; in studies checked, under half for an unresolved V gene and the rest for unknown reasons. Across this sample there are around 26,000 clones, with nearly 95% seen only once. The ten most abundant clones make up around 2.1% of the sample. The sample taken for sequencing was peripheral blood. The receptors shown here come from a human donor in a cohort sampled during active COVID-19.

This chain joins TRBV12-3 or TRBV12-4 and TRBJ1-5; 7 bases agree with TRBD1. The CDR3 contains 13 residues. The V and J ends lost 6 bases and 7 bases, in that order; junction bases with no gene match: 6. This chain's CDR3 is CASRPQGRQPQHF. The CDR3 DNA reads TGTGCCAGCAGGCCACAGGGGAGGCAGCCCCAGCATTTT.

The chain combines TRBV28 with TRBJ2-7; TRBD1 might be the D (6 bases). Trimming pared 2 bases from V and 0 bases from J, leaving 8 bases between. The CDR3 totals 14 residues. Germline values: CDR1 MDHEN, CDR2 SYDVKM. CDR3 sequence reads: CASSLGQSSYEQYF. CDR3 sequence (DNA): TGTGCCAGCAGTTTAGGACAGAGCTCCTACGAGCAGTACTTC.

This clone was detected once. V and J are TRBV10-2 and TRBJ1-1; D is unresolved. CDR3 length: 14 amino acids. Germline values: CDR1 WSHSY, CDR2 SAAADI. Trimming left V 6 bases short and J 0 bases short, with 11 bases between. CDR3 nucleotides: TGCGCCAGCAGCCACGGAGATTTGAACACTGAAGCTTTCTTT. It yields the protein CASSHGDLNTEAFF.

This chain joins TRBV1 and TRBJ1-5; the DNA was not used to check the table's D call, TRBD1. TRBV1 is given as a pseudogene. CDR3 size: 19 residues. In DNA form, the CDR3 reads TGCACCAGCAGCCTATCTACCTCCTCGCAGGGGACGGGCAATCAGCCCCAGCATTTT. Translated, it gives CTSSLSTSSQGTGNQPQHF.

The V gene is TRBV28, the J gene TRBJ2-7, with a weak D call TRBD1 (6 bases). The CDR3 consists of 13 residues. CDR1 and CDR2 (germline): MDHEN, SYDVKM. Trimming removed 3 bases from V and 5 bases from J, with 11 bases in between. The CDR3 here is CASSFPQGNEQYF. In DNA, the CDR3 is TGTGCCAGCAGTTTTCCACAGGGTAACGAGCAGTACTTC.

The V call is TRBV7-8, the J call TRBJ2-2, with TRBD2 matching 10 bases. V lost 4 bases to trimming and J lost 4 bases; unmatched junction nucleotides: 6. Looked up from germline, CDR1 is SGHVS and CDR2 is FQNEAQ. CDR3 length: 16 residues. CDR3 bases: TGTGCCAGCAGCTGGGCAAGCGGGAGGGGCACCGGGGAGCTGTTTTTT. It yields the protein CASSWASGRGTGELFF.

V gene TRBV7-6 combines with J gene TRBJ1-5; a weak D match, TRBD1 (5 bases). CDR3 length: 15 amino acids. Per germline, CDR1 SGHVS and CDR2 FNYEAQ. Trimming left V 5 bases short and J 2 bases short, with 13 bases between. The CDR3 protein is CASSAGFLGNQPQHF. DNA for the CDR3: TGTGCCAGCAGCGCAGGGTTTTTGGGCAATCAGCCCCAGCATTTT. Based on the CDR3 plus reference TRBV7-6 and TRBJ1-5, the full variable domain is GAGVSQSPRYKVTKRGQDVALRCDPISGHVSLYWYRQALGQGPEFLTYFNYEAQQDKSGLPNDRFSAERPEGSISTLTIQRTEQRDSAMYRCASSAGFLGNQPQHFGDGTRLSIL.

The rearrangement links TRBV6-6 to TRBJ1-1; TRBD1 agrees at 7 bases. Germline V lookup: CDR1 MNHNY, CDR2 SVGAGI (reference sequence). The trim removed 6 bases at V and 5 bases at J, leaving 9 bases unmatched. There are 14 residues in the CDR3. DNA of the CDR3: TGTGCCAGCAGACCGACAGGGCCGAATACTGAAGCTTTCTTT. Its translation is CASRPTGPNTEAFF.

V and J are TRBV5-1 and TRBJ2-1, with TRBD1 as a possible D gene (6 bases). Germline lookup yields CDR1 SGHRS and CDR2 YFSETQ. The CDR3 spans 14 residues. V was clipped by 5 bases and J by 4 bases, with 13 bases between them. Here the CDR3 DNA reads TGCGCCAGCAGTGATCGGGACATGTACAATGAGCAGTTCTTC. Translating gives CASSDRDMYNEQFF.

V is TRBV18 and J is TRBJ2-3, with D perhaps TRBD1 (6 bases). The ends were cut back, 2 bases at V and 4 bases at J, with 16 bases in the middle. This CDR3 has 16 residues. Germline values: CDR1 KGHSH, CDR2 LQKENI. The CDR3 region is CASSPEGWGPPDTQYF. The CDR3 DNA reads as TGTGCCAGCTCACCAGAAGGTTGGGGGCCGCCAGATACGCAGTATTTT.

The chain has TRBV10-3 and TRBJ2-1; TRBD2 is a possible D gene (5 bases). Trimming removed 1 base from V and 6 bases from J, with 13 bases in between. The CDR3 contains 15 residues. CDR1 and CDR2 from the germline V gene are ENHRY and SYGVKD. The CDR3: CAISELKDYPNEQFF. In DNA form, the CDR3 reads TGTGCCATCAGTGAGTTAAAAGACTATCCCAATGAGCAGTTCTTC.

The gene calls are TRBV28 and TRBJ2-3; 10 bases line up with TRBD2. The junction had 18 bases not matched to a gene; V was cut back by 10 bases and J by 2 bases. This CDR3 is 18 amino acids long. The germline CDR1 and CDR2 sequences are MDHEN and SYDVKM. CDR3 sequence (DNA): TGTGCCATCGGGACACTAGCGGGACGAACCCTTATCACAGATACGCAGTATTTT. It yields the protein CAIGTLAGRTLITDTQYF. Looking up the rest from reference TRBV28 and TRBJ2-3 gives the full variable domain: DVKVTQSSRYLVKRTGEKVFLECVQDMDHENMFWYRQDPGLGLRLIYFSYDVKMKEKGDIPEGYSVSREKKERFSLILESASTNQTSMYLCAIGTLAGRTLITDTQYFGPGTRLTVL.

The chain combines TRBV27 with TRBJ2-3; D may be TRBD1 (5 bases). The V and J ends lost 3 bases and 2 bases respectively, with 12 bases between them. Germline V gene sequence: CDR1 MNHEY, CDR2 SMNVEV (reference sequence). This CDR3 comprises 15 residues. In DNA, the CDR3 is TGTGCCAGCAGTTTCGCAGGGATTAACACAGATACGCAGTATTTT. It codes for CASSFAGINTDTQYF.

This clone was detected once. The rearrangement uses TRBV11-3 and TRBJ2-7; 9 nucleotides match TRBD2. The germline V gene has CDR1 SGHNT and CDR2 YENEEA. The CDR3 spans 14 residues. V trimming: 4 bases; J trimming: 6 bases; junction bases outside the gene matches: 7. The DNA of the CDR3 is TGTGCCAGCAGCTCCGGGACTAGCAGCGTCGAGCAGTACTTC. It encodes CASSSGTSSVEQYF.

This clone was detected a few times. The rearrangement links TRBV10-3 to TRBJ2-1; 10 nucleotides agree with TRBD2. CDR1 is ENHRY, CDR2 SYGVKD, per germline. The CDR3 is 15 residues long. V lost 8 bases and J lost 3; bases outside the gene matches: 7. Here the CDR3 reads CAISGLAALYNEQFF. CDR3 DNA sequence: TGTGCCATCTCAGGACTAGCGGCGCTCTACAATGAGCAGTTCTTC.

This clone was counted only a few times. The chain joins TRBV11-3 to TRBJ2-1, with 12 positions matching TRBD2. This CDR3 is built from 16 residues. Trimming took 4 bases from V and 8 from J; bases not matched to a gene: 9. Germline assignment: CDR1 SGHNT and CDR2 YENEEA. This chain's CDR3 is CASSSPTSGSSYEQFF. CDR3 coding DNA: TGTGCCAGCAGCTCCCCGACTAGCGGGAGTTCCTATGAGCAGTTCTTC.

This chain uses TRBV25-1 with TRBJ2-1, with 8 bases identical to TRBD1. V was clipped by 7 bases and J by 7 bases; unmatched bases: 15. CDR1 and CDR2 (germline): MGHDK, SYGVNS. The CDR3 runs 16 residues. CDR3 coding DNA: TGTGCCAGCATCTCGAATTCCGGGACAGGAGTTAATGAGCAGTTCTTC. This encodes CASISNSGTGVNEQFF.

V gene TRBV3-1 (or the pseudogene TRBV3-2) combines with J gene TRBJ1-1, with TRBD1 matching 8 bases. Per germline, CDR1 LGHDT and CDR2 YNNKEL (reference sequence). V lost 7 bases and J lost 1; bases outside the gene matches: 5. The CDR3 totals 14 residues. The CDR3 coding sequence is TGTGCCAGCACCTGGACAGGGAGGAACACTGAAGCTTTCTTT. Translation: CASTWTGRNTEAFF.

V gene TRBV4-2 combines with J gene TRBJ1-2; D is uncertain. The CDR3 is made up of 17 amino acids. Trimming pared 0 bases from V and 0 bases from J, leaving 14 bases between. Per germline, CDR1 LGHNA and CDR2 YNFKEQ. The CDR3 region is CASSQDTTATPNYGYTF. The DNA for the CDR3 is TGTGCCAGCAGCCAAGATACTACCGCTACTCCTAACTATGGCTACACCTTC.

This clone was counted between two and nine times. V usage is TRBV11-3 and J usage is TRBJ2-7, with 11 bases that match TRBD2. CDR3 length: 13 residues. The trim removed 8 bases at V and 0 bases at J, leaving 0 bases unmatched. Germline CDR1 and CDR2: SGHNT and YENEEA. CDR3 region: CASGTSGSYEQYF. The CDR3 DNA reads TGTGCCAGCGGGACTAGCGGCTCCTACGAGCAGTACTTC.

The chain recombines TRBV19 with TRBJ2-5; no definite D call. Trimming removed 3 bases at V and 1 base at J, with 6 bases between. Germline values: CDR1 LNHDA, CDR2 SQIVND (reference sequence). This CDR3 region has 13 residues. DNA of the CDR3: TGTGCCAGTAGTATTGGGCTCCAAGAGACCCAGTACTTC. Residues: CASSIGLQETQYF.

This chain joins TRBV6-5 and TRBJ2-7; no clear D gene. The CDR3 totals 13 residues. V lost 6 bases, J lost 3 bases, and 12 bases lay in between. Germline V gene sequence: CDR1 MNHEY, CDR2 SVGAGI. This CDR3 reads CASRTRPGYEQYF. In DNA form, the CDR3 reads TGTGCCAGCAGAACCCGACCGGGCTACGAGCAGTACTTC.

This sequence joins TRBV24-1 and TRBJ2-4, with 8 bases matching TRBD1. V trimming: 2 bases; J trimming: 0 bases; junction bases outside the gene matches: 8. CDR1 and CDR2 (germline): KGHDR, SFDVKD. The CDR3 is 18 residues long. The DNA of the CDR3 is TGTGCCACCAGTGATTCGGGGACAGGACCGCTAGCCAAAAACATTCAGTACTTC. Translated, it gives CATSDSGTGPLAKNIQYF.

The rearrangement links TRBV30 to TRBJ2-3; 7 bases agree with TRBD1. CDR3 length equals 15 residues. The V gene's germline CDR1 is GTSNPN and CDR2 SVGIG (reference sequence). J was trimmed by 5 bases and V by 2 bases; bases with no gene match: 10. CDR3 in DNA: TGTGCCTGGAGTTCGGGTCAGGGGGAAGGAGATACGCAGTATTTT. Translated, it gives CAWSSGQGEGDTQYF.

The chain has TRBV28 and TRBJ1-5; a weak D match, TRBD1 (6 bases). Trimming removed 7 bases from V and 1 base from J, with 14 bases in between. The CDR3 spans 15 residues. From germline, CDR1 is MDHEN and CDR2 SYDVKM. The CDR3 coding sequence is TGTGCCAGCACCCGAAGGGGGGGAAGCAATCAGCCCCAGCATTTT. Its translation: CASTRRGGSNQPQHF.

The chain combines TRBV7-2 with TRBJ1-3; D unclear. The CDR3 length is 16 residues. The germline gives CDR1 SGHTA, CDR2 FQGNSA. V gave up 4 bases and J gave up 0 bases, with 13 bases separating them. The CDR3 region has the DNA TGTGCCAGCAGCTCCTTTCGGGGTTTCTCTGGAAACACCATATATTTT. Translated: CASSSFRGFSGNTIYF.

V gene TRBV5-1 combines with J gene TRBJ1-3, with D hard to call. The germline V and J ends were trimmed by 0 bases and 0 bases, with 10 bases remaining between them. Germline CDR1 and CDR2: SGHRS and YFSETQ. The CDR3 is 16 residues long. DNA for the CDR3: TGCGCCAGCAGCTTGGGGGCAGAGAGCTCTGGAAACACCATATATTTT. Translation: CASSLGAESSGNTIYF.

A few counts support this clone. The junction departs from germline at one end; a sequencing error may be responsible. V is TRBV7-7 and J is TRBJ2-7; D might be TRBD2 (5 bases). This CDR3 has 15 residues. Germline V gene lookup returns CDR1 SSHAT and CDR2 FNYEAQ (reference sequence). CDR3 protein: CASSLGLSGSYEQYF. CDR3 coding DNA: TGTGCTAGCAGCCTAGGACTCTCCGGCTCCTACGAGCAGTACTTC.

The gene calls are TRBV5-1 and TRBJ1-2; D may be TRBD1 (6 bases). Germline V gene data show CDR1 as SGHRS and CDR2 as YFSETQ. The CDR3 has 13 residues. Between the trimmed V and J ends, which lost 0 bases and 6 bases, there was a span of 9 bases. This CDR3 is CASSLVGADGYTF. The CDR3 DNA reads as TGCGCCAGCAGCTTGGTGGGGGCGGATGGCTACACCTTC.

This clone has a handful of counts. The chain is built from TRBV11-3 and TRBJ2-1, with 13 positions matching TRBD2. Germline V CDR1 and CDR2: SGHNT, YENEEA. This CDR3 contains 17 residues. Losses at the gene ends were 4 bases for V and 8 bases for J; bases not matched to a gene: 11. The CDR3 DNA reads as TGTGCCAGCAGCTCACGACTAGCGGGGGGCCAGCGGGATGAGCAGTTCTTC. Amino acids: CASSSRLAGGQRDEQFF.

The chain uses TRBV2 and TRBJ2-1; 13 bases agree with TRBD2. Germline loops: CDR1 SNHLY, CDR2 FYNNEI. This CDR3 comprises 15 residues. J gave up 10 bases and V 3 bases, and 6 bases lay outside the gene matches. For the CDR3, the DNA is TGTGCCAGCAGTGACACTAGCGGGGGGGCCTGGGAGCAGTTCTTC. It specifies CASSDTSGGAWEQFF.